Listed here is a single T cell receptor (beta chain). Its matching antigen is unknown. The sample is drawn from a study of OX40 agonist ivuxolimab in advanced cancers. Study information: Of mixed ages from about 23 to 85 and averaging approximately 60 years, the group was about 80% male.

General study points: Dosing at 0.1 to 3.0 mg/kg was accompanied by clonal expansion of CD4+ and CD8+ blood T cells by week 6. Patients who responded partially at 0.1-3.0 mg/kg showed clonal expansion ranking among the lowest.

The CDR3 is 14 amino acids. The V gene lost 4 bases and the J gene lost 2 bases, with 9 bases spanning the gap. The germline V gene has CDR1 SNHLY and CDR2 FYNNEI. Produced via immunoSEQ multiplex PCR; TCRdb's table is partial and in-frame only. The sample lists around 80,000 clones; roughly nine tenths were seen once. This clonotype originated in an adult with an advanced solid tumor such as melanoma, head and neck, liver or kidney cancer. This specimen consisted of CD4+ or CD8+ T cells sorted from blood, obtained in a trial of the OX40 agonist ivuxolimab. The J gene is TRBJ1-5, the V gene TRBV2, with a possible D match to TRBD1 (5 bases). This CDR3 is CASSGGEGNQPQHF. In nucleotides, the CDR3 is TGTGCCAGCAGTGGGGGGGAGGGCAATCAGCCCCAGCATTTT.